This T cell receptor beta chain was observed in a study of metastatic and nonmetastatic thyroid tumors. Across the study: Across peripheral blood and tumor or nodule tissue samples taken from malignant and benign thyroid patients, the repertoires were compared with one another.

Notes on the study in general: For both blood and tumor, malignant thyroid tumors reportedly showed significantly higher TCR beta diversity than benign nodules did.

Thyroid surgery had not been preceded by any treatment in any patient. This clone is labeled as medium-sized. Its antigen remains unidentified. As handled by the study authors: Across clinicopathological groups, CDR3 differences served as the basis for building a distant-metastasis classifier for papillary thyroid cancer. TCRdb re-analyzed the PCR reads using MiXCR. These V and J calls rely on TCRdb rather than the paper's analysis. The sample has 25,000 to 30,000 clones, approximately 17% seen once. The CDR3 covers 12 residues. CDR1 MNHNS and CDR2 SASEGT come from the germline V gene. Deletions cut 6 bases from V and 7 bases from J, with 12 bases between.

The chain is built from TRBV6-1 and TRBJ1-1; D is uncertain. The clonotype comes from a male donor with papillary thyroid cancer or a benign thyroid nodule (not recorded which). Some clones in this sample may be carry-over from other donors' samples. The sequencing input was blood. CDR3 residues: CASSLLRDEAFF. CDR3 bases: TGTGCCAGCAGCCTTTTAAGGGATGAAGCTTTCTTT.